What follows are 28 T cell receptor beta chains derived from one specimen sequenced in a study of T cell repertoires in cytomegalovirus infection. TCRdb re-analysed the reads in MiXCR, keeping a single row per CDR3 protein. Seen here are about 400,000 distinct CDR3 sequences, around 18% observed once, and the top ten hold 8.7%. Sequencing was done on a sample of PBMCs. The receptors stem from a human donor in good health (CMV status not recorded). Some clones in this sample may be carry-over from other donors' samples.

This clonotype has ten or more counts. The V call is TRBV20-1, the J call TRBJ2-3; 7 nucleotides match TRBD2. J gave up 6 bases and V 2 bases, and 8 bases lay outside the gene matches. The CDR3 has 14 residues. Germline V CDR1 and CDR2: DFQATT, SNEGSKA (reference sequence). The CDR3 is CSARLAGVLDTQYF. The CDR3 DNA sequence: TGCAGTGCTAGATTGGCGGGAGTACTGGATACGCAGTATTTT.

The J gene is TRBJ1-6, the V gene TRBV20-1, with 8 bases that match TRBD1. In germline, CDR1 is DFQATT, CDR2 SNEGSKA (reference sequence). The CDR3 is 14 residues long. Trimming took 5 bases from V and 7 from J; bases not matched to a gene: 7. This CDR3 is CSAVGTGENSPLHF. CDR3 bases: TGCAGTGCTGTGGGGACAGGAGAGAATTCACCCCTCCACTTT.

This clonotype has a count of ten or more. The V call is TRBV19, the J call TRBJ1-2; 8 nucleotides agree with TRBD1. Germline CDR1 LNHDA, CDR2 SQIVND (reference sequence). The CDR3 is 14 residues long. Trimming cost V 7 bases and J 6 bases; bases outside gene matches: 10. The CDR3 spells CASTPRTGINGYTF. CDR3 coding DNA: TGTGCCAGTACGCCGCGGACAGGGATCAATGGCTACACCTTC.

This clonotype was picked up one time. The chain is built from TRBV10-3 and TRBJ1-4; D gene unclear. CDR1 and CDR2 from the germline V gene are ENHRY and SYGVKD. CDR3 length: 14 amino acids. V gave up 0 bases and J gave up 5 bases, with 7 bases separating them. CDR3 amino acids: CAISESGTNEKLFF. DNA of the CDR3: TGTGCCATCAGTGAGTCGGGCACAAATGAAAAACTGTTTTTT.

This clonotype was seen ten or more times. The V call is TRBV10-3, the J call TRBJ2-3; 13 nucleotides agree with TRBD2. This CDR3 has 21 residues. Germline V lookup: CDR1 ENHRY, CDR2 SYGVKD. V lost 2 bases and J lost 1; bases outside the gene matches: 15. The CDR3 nucleotides read TGTGCCATCAGTGAGACCCCCACTACTAGCGGGAGGGCCATGGGCACAGATACGCAGTATTTT. Residues: CAISETPTTSGRAMGTDTQYF.

V is TRBV30 and J is TRBJ2-7, with D perhaps matching TRBD1 or TRBD2 (5 bases each). The CDR3 contains 18 residues. Trimming cost V 7 bases and J 3 bases, with 31 bases left between them. Per germline, CDR1 GTSNPN and CDR2 SVGIG (reference sequence). The CDR3, as DNA: TGTGCCTTGACAACCCCGGGGCGACATTCAACCTCCGTCTACGAGCAGTACTTC. This translates into CALTTPGRHSTSVYEQYF.

Ten or more counts support this clonotype. V usage is TRBV7-2 and J usage is TRBJ1-6, with D perhaps matching TRBD1 (6 bases). Germline loops: CDR1 SGHTA, CDR2 FQGNSA. V shed 5 bases and J shed 8 bases, with 16 bases lying between them. The CDR3 has 15 residues. The CDR3 nucleotides are TGTGCCAGCAGCCTACAGGGAGATGAGGATTCACCCCTCCACTTT. This codes for CASSLQGDEDSPLHF.

V usage is TRBV12-3 or TRBV12-4 and J usage is TRBJ2-7, with D unresolved. This CDR3 spans 14 amino acids. Trimming removed 5 bases at V and 3 bases at J, with 14 bases between. The CDR3 DNA reads TGTGCCAGCAGTCCTCGCCTTCTAGGCTACGAGCAGTACTTC. It encodes CASSPRLLGYEQYF.

The chain recombines TRBV12-3 or TRBV12-4 with TRBJ1-3, with D possibly TRBD1 on 5 matching bases. Between the trimmed V and J ends, which lost 4 bases and 0 bases, there was a span of 7 bases. CDR3 length: 14 residues. The CDR3 spells CASSSGFSGNTIYF. CDR3 bases: TGTGCCAGCAGTTCAGGGTTCTCTGGAAACACCATATATTTT.

This clonotype was detected a few times. This chain joins TRBV20-1 and TRBJ2-7; tentatively, D is TRBD1 (6 bases). Deletions cut 0 bases from V and 4 bases from J, with 13 bases between. This CDR3 comprises 14 residues. CDR1 and CDR2 from the germline V gene are DFQATT and SNEGSKA (reference sequence). This CDR3 is CSARDQGNPYEQYF. The CDR3, as DNA: TGCAGTGCTAGAGATCAGGGGAACCCTTACGAGCAGTACTTC.

This clonotype was recorded a few times. The genes are TRBV3-1 and TRBJ2-1; TRBD2 is a possible D gene (5 bases). This CDR3 spans 11 amino acids. In germline, CDR1 is LGHDT, CDR2 YNNKEL (reference sequence). Trimming cost V 4 bases and J 7 bases, with 5 bases left between them. CDR3 nucleotide sequence: TGTGCCAGCAGCCGGGAGAATGAGCAGTTCTTC. Its translation: CASSRENEQFF.

The table lists this clonotype with a few counts. The rearrangement links TRBV5-6 to TRBJ2-7; unclear D gene. V lost 1 base, J lost 0 bases, and 11 bases lay in between. Germline V lookup: CDR1 SGHDT, CDR2 YYEEEE. The CDR3 loop spans 15 amino acids. The DNA for the CDR3 is TGTGCCAGCAGCTTGTGGCAGGTTCTCTCCTACGAGCAGTACTTC. It translates to CASSLWQVLSYEQYF.

The CDR3 DNA follows: TGTGCCAGCAGTTCCGGGACTAGGGGACGTCGTGGGACCCAGTACTTC. It encodes CASSSGTRGRRGTQYF. This rearrangement joins TRBV12-3 or TRBV12-4 to TRBJ2-5, with TRBD2 matching over 8 bases. The CDR3 is made up of 16 amino acids. Losses at the gene ends were 4 bases for V and 7 bases for J; bases not matched to a gene: 14.

This clonotype occurred many times. The chain has TRBV7-2 and TRBJ2-3; 9 nucleotides agree with TRBD2. Trimming took 1 base from V and 5 from J; bases not matched to a gene: 7. The germline gives CDR1 SGHTA, CDR2 FQGNSA. This CDR3 contains 16 residues. The CDR3 sequence: CASSLVVAGGLDTQYF. Written as DNA, the CDR3 is TGTGCCAGCAGCTTAGTGGTGGCGGGAGGGTTAGATACGCAGTATTTT.

This chain joins TRBV2 and TRBJ2-2, with 14 bases lining up with TRBD2. The V and J ends lost 5 bases and 5 bases, in that order; junction bases with no gene match: 1. Germline-derived CDR1 and CDR2 are SNHLY and FYNNEI. This CDR3 has 15 residues. The DNA for the CDR3 is TGTGCCAGCAGTAGACTAGCGGGAGGGACCGGGGAGCTGTTTTTT. Its protein is CASSRLAGGTGELFF.

This clonotype was observed at least ten times. V is TRBV7-6 and J is TRBJ2-5, with D maybe TRBD2 (6 bases). Germline assignment: CDR1 SGHVS and CDR2 FNYEAQ. V lost 5 bases and J lost 5, with 15 bases in between. The CDR3 length is 14 residues. CDR3 DNA: TGTGCCAGCAGCCCAGTGGGTAGCGGCGAGACCCAGTACTTC. Protein: CASSPVGSGETQYF.

This clonotype came up many times. This chain joins TRBV6-1 and TRBJ2-1, with D perhaps matching TRBD1 (6 bases). CDR1 and CDR2 (germline): MNHNS, SASEGT. V dropped 4 bases and J dropped 5 bases, with 9 bases sitting between them. This CDR3 contains 13 residues. The CDR3 nucleotides read TGTGCCAGCAGTGTCGACAGGAACAATGAGCAGTTCTTC. Residues: CASSVDRNNEQFF.

Only a few counts were recorded for this clonotype. The chain is built from TRBV20-1 and TRBJ2-1; 15 bases are shared with TRBD2. V was pared by 7 bases and J by 7 bases, with 5 bases of the junction left unmatched. The CDR3 consists of 14 residues. CDR1 is DFQATT, CDR2 SNEGSKA, per germline (reference sequence). Here the CDR3 reads CSVGLAGGWNEQFF. CDR3 coding DNA: TGCAGTGTTGGACTAGCGGGAGGGTGGAATGAGCAGTTCTTC.

The sample holds many counts of this clonotype. The chain couples TRBV6-2 or TRBV6-3 to TRBJ1-1; D is unclear. The V gene's germline CDR1 is MNHEY and CDR2 SVGEGT. V lost 1 base to trimming and J lost 2 bases, with 8 bases between them. The length of the CDR3 is 14 residues. CDR3 loop: CASSYLSVNTEAFF. The CDR3 DNA sequence: TGTGCCAGCAGTTACTTATCCGTCAACACTGAAGCTTTCTTT.

This clonotype showed up many times. This chain connects TRBV4-3 to TRBJ2-7; the D gene is possibly TRBD1 (6 bases). The V end was cut by 0 bases, the J end by 3 bases, with 15 bases between. The CDR3 runs 16 residues. Germline V gene lookup returns CDR1 LGHNA and CDR2 YSLEER. CDR3 coding DNA: TGCGCCAGCAGCCAAGAGCTATTGGGGGCAGGCTACGAGCAGTACTTC. It codes for CASSQELLGAGYEQYF.

This clonotype was detected ten times or more. This CDR3 is CASSLITFGDRDLDTQYF. The CDR3 DNA reads TGTGCCAGCAGTTTAATCACTTTTGGGGACAGGGATTTGGATACGCAGTATTTT. The chain uses TRBV28 and TRBJ2-3, with 9 bases that match TRBD1. J gave up 6 bases and V 2 bases, and 15 bases lay outside the gene matches. Per germline, CDR1 MDHEN and CDR2 SYDVKM. CDR3 size: 18 residues.

This clonotype was recorded a few times. J is TRBJ1-6 and V is TRBV5-1, with TRBD1 identical over 8 bases. The CDR3 runs to 14 residues. V shed 2 bases, J shed 8 bases, and the junction held 3 bases outside the gene matches. Germline V gene sequence: CDR1 SGHRS, CDR2 YFSETQ. The CDR3 loop reads CASSFDRGDSPLHF. The CDR3 nucleotides are TGCGCCAGCAGCTTTGACAGGGGAGATTCACCCCTCCACTTT.

This clonotype appeared a few times. The gene calls are TRBV12-3 or TRBV12-4 and TRBJ1-1; no firm D call. The CDR3 totals 12 residues. Trimming pared 7 bases from V and 5 bases from J, leaving 11 bases between. The CDR3 reads CASIHRTTEAFF. CDR3 coding DNA: TGTGCCAGCATCCACCGAACAACTGAAGCTTTCTTT.

A few counts support this clonotype. This chain uses TRBV7-9 with TRBJ2-1, with 7 bases lining up with TRBD1. CDR3 size: 15 residues. CDR1 is SEHNR and CDR2 is FQNEAQ in the germline V gene (reference sequence). J gave up 5 bases and V 3 bases, and 7 bases lay outside the gene matches. This chain's CDR3 is CASSFTGDRDNEQFF. The CDR3, as DNA: TGTGCCAGCAGCTTTACAGGAGACAGGGACAATGAGCAGTTCTTC.

Many counts were recorded for this clonotype. This chain connects TRBV7-2 to TRBJ2-5; TRBD1 aligns across 8 bases. CDR1 SGHTA and CDR2 FQGNSA come from the germline V gene. V dropped 0 bases and J dropped 5; count of bases not matched to a gene: 2. The CDR3 contains 14 residues. CDR3 nucleotide sequence: TGTGCCAGCAGCTTAGCGACAGGGGAGGAGACCCAGTACTTC. As protein: CASSLATGEETQYF.

This clonotype appeared many times. V gene TRBV12-3 or TRBV12-4 combines with J gene TRBJ1-5, with D possibly TRBD1 on 6 matching bases. This CDR3 spans 14 amino acids. V was clipped by 6 bases and J by 4 bases, with 13 bases between them. The DNA for the CDR3 is TGTGCCAGCAGCCTGACAGGAATTAATCAGCCCCAGCATTTT. Amino acids: CASSLTGINQPQHF.

The V and J genes are TRBV4-2 and TRBJ2-2; tentative D call: TRBD2 (6 bases). Germline V gene lookup returns CDR1 LGHNA and CDR2 YNFKEQ. V lost 1 base to trimming and J lost 0 bases, with 9 bases between them. CDR3 length: 16 amino acids. The CDR3 DNA reads as TGTGCCAGCAGCCAAGGGAGGGAGTCGAACACCGGGGAGCTGTTTTTT. Its protein product is CASSQGRESNTGELFF.

This clonotype was seen many times. V and J are TRBV6-2 or TRBV6-3 and TRBJ2-7; D tentatively reads TRBD1 or TRBD2 (6 bases each). In germline, CDR1 is MNHEY, CDR2 SVGEGT. The germline V and J ends were trimmed by 1 base and 2 bases, with 9 bases remaining between them. The CDR3 length is 14 residues. This CDR3 reads CASSYFGGPYEQYF. CDR3 sequence (DNA): TGTGCCAGCAGTTACTTCGGGGGCCCCTACGAGCAGTACTTC.